A selection of T cell receptor beta chains follows, all from one sample in a study of identical twins. TCRdb reprocessed the 5' RACE reads via MiXCR and lists one record per CDR3 protein. The sample includes around 230,000 distinct CDR3 sequences, 5% to 7% of them seen just once. This sample was also put to use in a study of T cells expressing NK-cell markers.

The sequenced sample was CD8+ T cells sorted from blood. Every receptor here comes from a woman between 18 and 29 years old in good health. Both conserved end residues are part of each CDR3. A D gene is named only where the DNA matches it firmly. Not every row has a clone size; where given, it reads once, few, many or a size class.

abundance,d_gene,j_gene,v_gene,CDR3nt,CDR3aa
few,TRBD1,TRBJ2-5,TRBV5-6,TGTGCCAGCAGCTGGGGGACAGGGGTGAAGACCCAGTACTTC,CASSWGTGVKTQYF
few,NA,TRBJ2-7,TRBV5-6,TGTGCCAGCAGCTTGGGACGTCGTGGGGGCTACGAGCAGTACTTC,CASSLGRRGGYEQYF
many,NA,TRBJ2-2,TRBV12-3/TRBV12-4,TGTGCCAGCAGTTTAGGAGTCCCCGGGGAGCTGTTTTTT,CASSLGVPGELFF
many,NA,TRBJ2-3,TRBV4-2,TGTGCCAGCAGCCAAGGTCTATCCGATACGCAGTATTTT,CASSQGLSDTQYF
once,NA,TRBJ2-1,TRBV27,TGTGCCAGCAGTTTCGGGGTACACAATGAGCAGTTCTTC,CASSFGVHNEQFF
many,NA,TRBJ2-3,TRBV12-3/TRBV12-4,TGTGCCACCCGAGGGGGGGCAGATACGCAGTATTTT,CATRGGADTQYF
NA,NA,TRBJ2-2,TRBV24-1,TGTGCCACCAGTGGGACCGGGAGCCGGGAGCTGTTTTTT,CATSGTGSRELFF
NA,TRBD2,TRBJ2-1,TRBV7-9,TGTGCCAGCAGCTCGCCCTTAGCGGGGGTAGGGAATGAGCAGTTCTTC,CASSSPLAGVGNEQFF
few,NA,TRBJ2-7,TRBV29-1,TGCAGCGTTGAATTAAAAGGGGACCTACGCGAGCAGTACTTC,CSVELKGDLREQYF
few,TRBD2,TRBJ2-1,TRBV20-1,TGCAGTGCTGGGGACTACCCATACAATGAGCAGTTCTTC,CSAGDYPYNEQFF
many,TRBD1,TRBJ2-5,TRBV5-5,TGTGCCAGCAGCCCGTGGACAGGGCCCGAGACCCAGTACTTC,CASSPWTGPETQYF
many,NA,TRBJ2-1,TRBV29-1,TGCAGCGTTGCTAGCCAGGGTGAGCAGTTCTTC,CSVASQGEQFF
many,NA,TRBJ2-7,TRBV2,TGTGCCAGCAGTGCCCCTGGGACCGAAGATATCTCCTACGAGCAGTACTTC,CASSAPGTEDISYEQYF
many,NA,TRBJ2-2,TRBV27,TGTGCCAGCAGGAGAACCACCGGGGAGCTGTTTTTT,CASRRTTGELFF
NA,NA,TRBJ2-1,TRBV7-2,TGTGCCAGCAGCTTAGGAGCGTGGCTAGTACAGGGCAATGAGCAGTTCTTC,CASSLGAWLVQGNEQFF
few,NA,TRBJ2-7,TRBV28,TGTGCCAGCATCCGGGACCGAGCCTACGAGCAGTACTTC,CASIRDRAYEQYF
few,NA,TRBJ2-2,TRBV13,TGTGCCAGCAGACTAGCTCTAAAGGCCGGGGAGCTGTTTTTT,CASRLALKAGELFF
few,TRBD1,TRBJ2-7,TRBV27,TGTGCCAGCAGGGGACAGATAAGCTCCTACGAGCAGTACTTC,CASRGQISSYEQYF
many,NA,TRBJ2-1,TRBV27,TGTGCCAGCAATAACCCCCATGAGCAGTTCTTC,CASNNPHEQFF
few,NA,TRBJ2-1,TRBV27,TGTGCCAGCAGCCCCTCGAGGGGGAATGAGCAGTTCTTC,CASSPSRGNEQFF
NA,NA,TRBJ2-7,TRBV29-1,TGCAGCGTTGACGTGGCAGCCGAGCAGTACTTC,CSVDVAAEQYF
many,NA,TRBJ1-2,TRBV12-3/TRBV12-4,TGTGCCAGCAGTTTGGGCCTCGGGGGCGATGGCTACACCTTC,CASSLGLGGDGYTF
NA,NA,TRBJ2-7,TRBV6-5,TGTGCCAGCAGTTACTCGTGGGGCTACGAGCAGTACTTC,CASSYSWGYEQYF
NA,NA,TRBJ1-5,TRBV19,TGTGCCAGTAGTATAGACCCCTACTCCCAGCATTTT,CASSIDPYSQHF
NA,NA,TRBJ1-1,TRBV15,TGTGCCACCAGCCGAGTTGTAGGGAACACTGAAGCTTTCTTT,CATSRVVGNTEAFF
NA,NA,TRBJ1-1,TRBV5-1,TGCGCCAGCAGCTTGGAAGGGATCCGTGGCACTGAAGCTTTCTTT,CASSLEGIRGTEAFF
many,TRBD2,TRBJ2-1,TRBV6-2/TRBV6-3,TGTGCCAGCAGCCCCGGGACTAGCGAGTACAATGAGCAGTTCTTC,CASSPGTSEYNEQFF
NA,NA,TRBJ1-2,TRBV4-2,TGTGCCAGCAGCCCCCGGGGGATTGGCTATGGCTACACCTTC,CASSPRGIGYGYTF
few,TRBD1,TRBJ1-1,TRBV7-9,TGTGCCAGCAGCTTAGAGCGGGGACAGCGGGCTTTCTTT,CASSLERGQRAFF
many,TRBD1,TRBJ1-5,TRBV6-2/TRBV6-3,TGTGCCGCTACAGGGGTTTCTGGTAGTCAGCCCCAGCATTTT,CAATGVSGSQPQHF
few,NA,TRBJ1-1,TRBV7-2,TGTGCCAGCAGCTTCTTGACCGCGAACACTGAAGCTTTCTTT,CASSFLTANTEAFF
NA,NA,TRBJ2-3,TRBV3-1,TGTGCCAGCAGCCAAGTCTTCTCAGATACGCAGTATTTT,CASSQVFSDTQYF
many,NA,TRBJ2-3,TRBV21-1,TGTGCCAGCAGCCGTCCGATGGGGGCAAGCACAGATACGCAGTATTTT,CASSRPMGASTDTQYF
few,NA,TRBJ1-6,TRBV5-4,TGTGCCAGCAGCGCCCTAGGGGTCTATAATTCACCCCTCCACTTT,CASSALGVYNSPLHF
many,TRBD2,TRBJ2-3,TRBV6-5,TGTGCCAGCAGTTACTCTACCAGCGGGGGGGTCTTCACAGATACGCAGTATTTT,CASSYSTSGGVFTDTQYF
many,TRBD2,TRBJ2-2,TRBV6-4,TGTGCCAGCAGTGAGACTAGCGGGAACACCGGGGAGCTGTTTTTT,CASSETSGNTGELFF
NA,NA,TRBJ2-2,TRBV5-1,TGCGCCAGCAGCTTGTATTCGGGGGCCGAGAACACCGGGGAGCTGTTTTTT,CASSLYSGAENTGELFF
NA,NA,TRBJ2-7,TRBV10-3,TGTGCCATCAGTTACGGGGATTACTACGAGCAGTACTTC,CAISYGDYYEQYF
few,NA,TRBJ2-3,TRBV27,TGTGCCAGCAGTTTACGAGGGGGGGGGCCGTTCTCAGATACGCAGTATTTT,CASSLRGGGPFSDTQYF
few,NA,TRBJ1-1,TRBV27,TGTGCCAGCAGTCCCTGGACATATTTGAACACTGAAGCTTTCTTT,CASSPWTYLNTEAFF
many,NA,TRBJ2-1,TRBV12-3/TRBV12-4,TGTGCCAGCAGTGGAGCAATCGGGACCACCAATAGGGTGGATGAGCAGTTCTTC,CASSGAIGTTNRVDEQFF
few,NA,TRBJ1-5,TRBV20-1,TGCAGTGCCCTAGGGGCGGGAGAAGGTAGACAGCCCCAGCATTTT,CSALGAGEGRQPQHF
NA,NA,TRBJ2-7,TRBV7-6,TGTGCCAGCAGCTTTGCGGACCACCTCTACGAGCAGTACTTC,CASSFADHLYEQYF
few,NA,TRBJ2-3,TRBV27,TGTGCCAGCAGTTTTCTCGGGACTCGAACCACAGATACGCAGTATTTT,CASSFLGTRTTDTQYF
NA,TRBD2,TRBJ2-1,TRBV7-9,TGTGCCAGCAGCGCGTACGGTGGGACTAGCGCATTCAATGAGCAGTTCTTC,CASSAYGGTSAFNEQFF
many,NA,TRBJ1-1,TRBV3-1,TGTGCCAGCAGCCAAGGAGGACTAGGCACTGAAGCTTTCTTT,CASSQGGLGTEAFF
NA,TRBD1,TRBJ2-7,TRBV15,TGTGCCACCAGCAGCGGACAGGGGGCCTACGAGCAGTACTTC,CATSSGQGAYEQYF
few,NA,TRBJ2-3,TRBV21-1,TGTGCCAGCAGCAAAGATGACGGGGGCGGCCGGCAGTATTTT,CASSKDDGGGRQYF
NA,NA,TRBJ1-4,TRBV5-1,TGCGCCAGCAGCTTGGCCGGGGAGGGCCTTATTAATGAAAAACTGTTTTTT,CASSLAGEGLINEKLFF
NA,NA,TRBJ2-1,TRBV27,TGTGCCAGCAGTTTGGGTAGCCGGACGGTGCAGTTCTTC,CASSLGSRTVQFF
many,NA,TRBJ2-2,TRBV7-2,TGTGCCCCTCGCCTATACACCGGGGAGCTGTTTTTT,CAPRLYTGELFF
many,NA,TRBJ2-3,TRBV15,TGTGCCACCAGCAGAGCCAAGGAAGACAGCACAGATACGCAGTATTTT,CATSRAKEDSTDTQYF
many,TRBD1,TRBJ1-5,TRBV20-1,TGCAGTGCTGACAGGGGGCAAGGTCAGCCCCAGCATTTT,CSADRGQGQPQHF
NA,TRBD2,TRBJ2-7,TRBV9,TGTGCCAGCAGCGTGAGCGGGACCTCCTACGAGCAGTACTTC,CASSVSGTSYEQYF
NA,NA,TRBJ2-2,TRBV12-3/TRBV12-4,TGTGCCTGCAGCCCTATGTATGGAGCGGCCGTGGAGGGGTCCGGGGAGCTGTTTTTT,CACSPMYGAAVEGSGELFF
few,TRBD1,TRBJ2-7,TRBV7-9,TGTGCCAGCAGCCCCCCGGGACAGATAAACGAGCAGTACTTC,CASSPPGQINEQYF
few,NA,TRBJ2-7,TRBV6-1,TGTGCCAGCAGTGAAGGGGCAGGGTCCTACGAGCAGTACTTC,CASSEGAGSYEQYF
NA,TRBD1,TRBJ2-7,TRBV19,TGTGCCAGTAGCCCGGACAGGGCCGAGCAGTACTTC,CASSPDRAEQYF
few,NA,TRBJ2-6,TRBV6-5,TGTGCCAGCAGTTACTCTCTGCTGAGGGGGGCCAACGTCCTGACTTTC,CASSYSLLRGANVLTF